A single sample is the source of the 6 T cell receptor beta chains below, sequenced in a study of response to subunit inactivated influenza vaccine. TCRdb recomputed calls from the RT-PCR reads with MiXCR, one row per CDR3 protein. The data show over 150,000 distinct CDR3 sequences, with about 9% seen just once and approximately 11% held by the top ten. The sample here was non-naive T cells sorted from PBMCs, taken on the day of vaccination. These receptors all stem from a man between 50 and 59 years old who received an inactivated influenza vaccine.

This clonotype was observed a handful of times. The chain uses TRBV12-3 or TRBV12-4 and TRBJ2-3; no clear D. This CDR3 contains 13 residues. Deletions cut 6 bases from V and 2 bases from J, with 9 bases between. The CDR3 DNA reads TGTGCCAGCAGCCTACTGACCACAGATACGCAGTATTTT. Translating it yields CASSLLTTDTQYF.

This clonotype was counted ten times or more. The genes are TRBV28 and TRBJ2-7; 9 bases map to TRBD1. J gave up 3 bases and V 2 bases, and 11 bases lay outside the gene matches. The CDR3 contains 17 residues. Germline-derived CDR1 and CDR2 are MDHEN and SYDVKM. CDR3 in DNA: TGTGCCAGCAGTTTAGGCCCCCGGGACAGGGTAAACTACGAGCAGTACTTC. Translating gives CASSLGPRDRVNYEQYF.

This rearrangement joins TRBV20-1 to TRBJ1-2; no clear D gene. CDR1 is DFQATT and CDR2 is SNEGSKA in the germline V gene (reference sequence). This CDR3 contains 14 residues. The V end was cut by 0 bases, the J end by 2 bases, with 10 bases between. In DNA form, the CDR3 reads TGCAGTGCTAGAGAGGGAGGAGTCAACTATGGCTACACCTTC. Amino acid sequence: CSAREGGVNYGYTF.

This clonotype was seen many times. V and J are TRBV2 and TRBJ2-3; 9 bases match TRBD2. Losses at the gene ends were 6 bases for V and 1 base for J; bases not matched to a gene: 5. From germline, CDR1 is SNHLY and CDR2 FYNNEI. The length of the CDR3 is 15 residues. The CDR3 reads CASRALAGGTDTQYF. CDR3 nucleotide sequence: TGTGCCAGCAGGGCACTAGCGGGCGGCACAGATACGCAGTATTTT.

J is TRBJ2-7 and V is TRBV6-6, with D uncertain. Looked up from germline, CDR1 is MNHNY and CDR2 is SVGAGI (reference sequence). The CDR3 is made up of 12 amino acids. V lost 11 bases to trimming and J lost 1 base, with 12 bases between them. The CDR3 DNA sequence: TGTGCCGCCGGATATATTTCCTACGAGCAGTACTTC. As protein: CAAGYISYEQYF.

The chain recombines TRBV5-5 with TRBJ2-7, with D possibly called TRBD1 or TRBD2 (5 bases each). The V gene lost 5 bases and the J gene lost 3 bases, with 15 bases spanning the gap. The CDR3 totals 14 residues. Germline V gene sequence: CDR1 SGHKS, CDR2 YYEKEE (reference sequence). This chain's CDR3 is CASSPGTDLYEQYF. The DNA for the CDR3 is TGTGCCAGCAGTCCCGGGACGGACCTCTACGAGCAGTACTTC.